This T cell receptor beta chain was recovered during a study of blood T cell repertoires in COVID-19. Study details: Samples came from the United States, Italy and Spain, spanning acute and convalescent COVID-19.

The CDR3 spans 14 residues. Trimming left V 3 bases short and J 4 bases short, with 12 bases between. Per the germline V gene, CDR1 is MGHRA and CDR2 is YSYEKL. This clone was observed once. In the original workflow: Estimation of nucleated cell counts was performed using reference gene primer amplification. Produced via immunoSEQ multiplex PCR; TCRdb's table is partial and in-frame only. The V and J calls and clone size were taken over from that table, and D and trimming were inferred from the DNA. The repertoire holds hundreds of thousands of clones, with over 75% as singletons. Sequencing was performed on PBMCs or T cells enriched from blood (not recorded which). J is TRBJ1-2 and V is TRBV4-1; possibly TRBD1 for D (6 bases). The source is a woman in her thirties or forties with acute COVID-19. The CDR3 protein is CASSQPGQSYGYTF. In nucleotides, the CDR3 is TGCGCCAGCAGCCAGCCGGGACAAAGCTATGGCTACACCTTC.